This T cell receptor beta chain emerged from a study of beta chain features in type 1 diabetes. Study-level background: Over all samples combined, 90 million to 140 million sorted cells were examined.

The J segment lost 12 bases and the V segment lost 5 bases, leaving 10 bases of the junction unmatched. There are 13 residues in the CDR3. Germline values: CDR1 GTSNPN, CDR2 SVGIG (reference sequence). A note on this clone: Its antigen is as yet unknown.

Regarding the study as a whole: Among patients, naive, central memory and Treg TCRB repertoires appeared more similar than among healthy donors. Small HLA sub-analyses could not settle whether HLA shapes TCRB rearrangement. Shorter TCRB CDR3s, moderately but significantly so, were found in Type 1 diabetes patients in all four CD4+ subsets.

Sequenced material consisted of expressed TCRB transcripts (all of the isolated RNA was reverse transcribed). Libraries were prepared by immunoSEQ multiplex PCR; TCRdb keeps only in-frame clonotypes and omits some of them. The sample shows hundreds of thousands of clones, roughly 15% of them seen only once. The TCR sequence derives from a young man with type 1 diabetes. Sequencing input: naive CD4+ T cells from blood. The chain is built from TRBV30 and TRBJ2-1; 10 nucleotides line up with TRBD2. The CDR3 loop is CAWASGGGPGQFF. CDR3 nucleotide sequence: TGTGCCTGGGCAAGCGGGGGGGGGCCTGGGCAGTTCTTC.